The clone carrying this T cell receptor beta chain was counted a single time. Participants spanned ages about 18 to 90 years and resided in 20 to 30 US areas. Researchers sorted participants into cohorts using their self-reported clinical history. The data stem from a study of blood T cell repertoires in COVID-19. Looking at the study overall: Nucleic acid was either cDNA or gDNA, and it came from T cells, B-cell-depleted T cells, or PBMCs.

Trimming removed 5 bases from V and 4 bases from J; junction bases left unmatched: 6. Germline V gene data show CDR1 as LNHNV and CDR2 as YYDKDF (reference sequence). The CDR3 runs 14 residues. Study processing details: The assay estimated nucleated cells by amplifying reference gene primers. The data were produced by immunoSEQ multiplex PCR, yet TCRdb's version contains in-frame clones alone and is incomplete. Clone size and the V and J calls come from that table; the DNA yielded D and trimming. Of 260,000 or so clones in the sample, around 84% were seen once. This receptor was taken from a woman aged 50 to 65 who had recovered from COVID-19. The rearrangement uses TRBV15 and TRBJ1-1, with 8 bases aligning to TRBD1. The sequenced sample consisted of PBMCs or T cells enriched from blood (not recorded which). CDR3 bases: TGTGCCACCAGCGCCTACAGGGGGGGCACTGAAGCTTTCTTT. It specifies CATSAYRGGTEAFF.